The 29 T cell receptor beta chains below all came from one sample that was sequenced in a study of ipilimumab plus nivolumab after autologous stem cell transplantation. Only in-frame clones appear in the TCRdb table, and some are missing; sequencing was by immunoSEQ multiplex PCR. The sample has about 23,000 clones, approximately 73% seen once. Sequencing used PBMCs, obtained in a trial of ipilimumab plus nivolumab as post-transplant consolidation. These receptors all stem from a male donor with diffuse large B-cell lymphoma.

This clone is termed medium-sized (0.01 to 0.1%). CDR3 sequence reads: CASSVAGMNTEAFF. The CDR3 DNA sequence: TGTGCCAGCAGCGTCGCAGGGATGAACACTGAAGCTTTCTTT. The rearrangement uses TRBV11-2 and TRBJ1-1; possible D gene TRBD1, 5 bases. With 5 bases removed from V and 0 bases from J, the gap between germline ends came to 10 bases. In germline, CDR1 is SGHAT, CDR2 FQNNGV. The CDR3 is 14 residues long.

This clone has only one observation. The chain is built from TRBV5-5 and TRBJ2-3; D not certain. The CDR3 spans 12 residues. The ends were cut back, 0 bases at V and 3 bases at J, with 2 bases in the middle. The germline CDR1 and CDR2 sequences are SGHKS and YYEKEE (reference sequence). This chain's CDR3 is CASSLDTDTQYF. The CDR3 bases are TGTGCCAGCAGCTTGGATACAGATACGCAGTATTTT. The full variable domain, in which reference TRBV5-5 and TRBJ2-3 provide the parts outside the CDR3, is DAGVTQSPTHLIKTRGQQVTLRCSPISGHKSVSWYQQVLGQGPQFIFQYYEKEERGRGNFPDRFSARQFPNYSSELNVNALLLGDSALYLCASSLDTDTQYFGPGTRLTVL.

This sequence joins TRBV4-1 and TRBJ2-2; D may be TRBD1 (6 bases). The CDR3 totals 15 residues. Trimming removed 4 bases at V and 7 bases at J, with 16 bases between. Germline loops: CDR1 MGHRA, CDR2 YSYEKL. CDR3 sequence (DNA): TGCGCCAGCAGCCCCTTGGGGGCAAGCGGCGGGGAGCTGTTTTTT. This translates into CASSPLGASGGELFF.

The J gene is TRBJ2-1, the V gene TRBV7-9; the D gene is possibly TRBD2 (5 bases). In germline, CDR1 is SEHNR, CDR2 FQNEAQ (reference sequence). The CDR3 covers 16 residues. V lost 2 bases to trimming and J lost 2 bases, with 13 bases between them. CDR3 loop: CASSLSRLGTYNEQFF. Written as DNA, the CDR3 is TGTGCCAGCAGCTTATCTCGCCTCGGGACCTACAATGAGCAGTTCTTC. The full variable domain, its missing parts supplied by reference TRBV7-9 and TRBJ2-1, is DTGVSQNPRHKITKRGQNVTFRCDPISEHNRLYWYRQTLGQGPEFLTYFQNEAQLEKSRLLSDRFSAERPKGSFSTLEIQRTEQGDSAMYLCASSLSRLGTYNEQFFGPGTRLTVL.

V usage is TRBV29-1 and J usage is TRBJ1-2; 7 bases map to TRBD1. V gave up 3 bases and J gave up 8 bases; unmatched junction bases: 15. This CDR3 region has 15 residues. In germline, CDR1 is SQVTM, CDR2 ANQGSEA. The CDR3 is CSVDQTGTGDWGYTF. In DNA form, the CDR3 reads TGCAGCGTTGATCAGACAGGGACCGGGGATTGGGGCTACACCTTC.

By share, this clone ranks as medium-sized. This sequence joins TRBV6-5 and TRBJ1-4, with D maybe TRBD1 (5 bases). The germline gives CDR1 MNHEY, CDR2 SVGAGI. Trimming cost V 8 bases and J 4 bases, with 14 bases left between them. This CDR3 has 14 amino acids. The CDR3 DNA reads TGTGCCAGCCGGTTTAGTCAGGGTAATGAAAAACTGTTTTTT. Translating it yields CASRFSQGNEKLFF.

The chain joins TRBV7-3 to TRBJ2-2, with 7 bases that match TRBD2. V lost 3 bases, J lost 6 bases, and 1 base stayed unmatched. The CDR3 sequence is 13 residues long. The germline V gene encodes CDR1 SGHTA and CDR2 FQGTGA. In nucleotides, the CDR3 is TGTGCCAGCAGCTTGACTAGCCCCGGGGAGCTGTTTTTT. Residues: CASSLTSPGELFF.

The CDR3 DNA is TGCGCCAGCAGCCAAGCAGGTAGCTCAACTAATGAAAAACTGTTTTTT. This sequence encodes CASSQAGSSTNEKLFF. This rearrangement joins TRBV4-1 to TRBJ1-4; no reliable D call. The CDR3 has 16 residues. V was trimmed by 1 base and J by 0 bases, leaving 9 bases between them. The V gene's germline CDR1 is MGHRA and CDR2 YSYEKL.

The chain recombines TRBV5-1 with TRBJ1-6; D is possibly TRBD1 (5 bases). Germline V gene sequence: CDR1 SGHRS, CDR2 YFSETQ. CDR3 length: 14 residues. V was pared by 1 base and J by 8 bases, with 10 bases between. The CDR3 protein is CASSLLGEYSPLHF. The CDR3 bases are TGCGCCAGCAGCTTGTTGGGGGAATATTCACCCCTCCACTTT.

V is TRBV4-1 and J is TRBJ2-1; 8 bases agree with TRBD2. CDR1 MGHRA and CDR2 YSYEKL come from the germline V gene. Germline trimming cut 0 bases from V and 9 bases from J; bases unmatched to any gene: 13. The CDR3 has 17 amino acids. CDR3: CASSQDPPGLGPSEQFF. The CDR3 DNA sequence: TGCGCCAGCAGCCAAGATCCCCCGGGACTAGGGCCCAGTGAGCAGTTCTTC.

The sample holds a few counts of this clone. The CDR3 coding sequence is TGTGCCAGCAGCGAACGACGGGACACTGAAGCTTTCTTT. Translating gives CASSERRDTEAFF. The rearrangement uses TRBV9 and TRBJ1-1; no definite D call. The CDR3 consists of 13 residues. Per germline, CDR1 SGDLS and CDR2 YYNGEE. Between the trimmed V and J ends, which lost 3 bases and 3 bases, there was a span of 9 bases. Using reference TRBV9 and TRBJ1-1 for the parts outside the CDR3, the full variable domain is DSGVTQTPKHLITATGQRVTLRCSPRSGDLSVYWYQQSLDQGLQFLIQYYNGEERAKGNILERFSAQQFPDLHSELNLSSLELGDSALYFCASSERRDTEAFFGQGTRLTVV.

This clone has only one observation. This chain links TRBV5-4 with TRBJ2-5, with D tentatively TRBD2 (6 bases). The CDR3 sequence is 15 residues long. V lost 4 bases to trimming and J lost 2 bases, with 15 bases between them. Germline lookup yields CDR1 SGHNT and CDR2 YYREEE (reference sequence). CDR3 in DNA: TGTGCCAGCAGCGGAAACCGGGACTTACAAGAGACCCAGTACTTC. This codes for CASSGNRDLQETQYF. The whole variable domain, remainder taken from reference TRBV5-4 and TRBJ2-5, is ETGVTQSPTHLIKTRGQQVTLRCSSQSGHNTVSWYQQALGQGPQFIFQYYREEENGRGNFPPRFSGLQFPNYSSELNVNALELDDSALYLCASSGNRDLQETQYFGPGTRLLVL.

This clone was detected a few times. The rearrangement joins TRBV27 to TRBJ1-1, with unresolved D. The CDR3 is 14 amino acids. Germline assignment: CDR1 MNHEY and CDR2 SMNVEV (reference sequence). V was shortened by 5 bases and J by 0 bases, with 10 bases between the two germline ends. CDR3 coding DNA: TGTGCCAGCAGTCCCGGGGTCGTGAACACTGAAGCTTTCTTT. This gives the protein CASSPGVVNTEAFF.

This clone was seen ten or more times. The V gene is TRBV2, the J gene TRBJ1-4, with no clear D. This CDR3 has 15 amino acids. In germline, CDR1 is SNHLY, CDR2 FYNNEI. The V gene lost 7 bases and the J gene lost 5 bases, with 17 bases spanning the gap. Here the CDR3 reads CASTNLMEFNEKLFF. DNA for the CDR3: TGTGCCAGCACCAACCTAATGGAGTTCAATGAAAAACTGTTTTTT.

The V gene is TRBV4-1, the J gene TRBJ2-3; TRBD1 might be the D (6 bases). The ends were cut back, 1 base at V and 2 bases at J, with 10 bases in the middle. This CDR3 has 15 residues. Per germline, CDR1 MGHRA and CDR2 YSYEKL. The CDR3 DNA reads as TGCGCCAGCAGCCAAGCCGGACAGTCCACAGATACGCAGTATTTT. This codes for CASSQAGQSTDTQYF.

The rearrangement links TRBV27 to TRBJ2-3, with no clear D. CDR1 and CDR2 (germline): MNHEY, SMNVEV (reference sequence). The CDR3 loop spans 12 amino acids. V was pared by 5 bases and J by 1 base, with 4 bases between. The CDR3 protein is CASSPGTDTQYF. CDR3 coding DNA: TGTGCCAGCAGTCCCGGCACAGATACGCAGTATTTT.

The V gene is TRBV5-6, the J gene TRBJ2-7; 14 positions agree with TRBD2. This CDR3 comprises 16 residues. Germline CDR1 reads SGHDT; CDR2 reads YYEEEE. V lost 4 bases to trimming and J lost 6 bases; unmatched junction nucleotides: 9. CDR3 bases: TGTGCCAGCAGCCCGACGGGGACTAGCGGGGGCGGCGAGCAGTACTTC. Translating gives CASSPTGTSGGGEQYF. The full variable domain, with the rest looked up from reference TRBV5-6 and TRBJ2-7, is DAGVTQSPTHLIKTRGQQVTLRCSPKSGHDTVSWYQQALGQGPQFIFQYYEEEERQRGNFPDRFSGHQFPNYSSELNVNALLLGDSALYLCASSPTGTSGGGEQYFGPGTRLTVT.

The chain couples TRBV14 to TRBJ2-3; D gene uncertain. The CDR3 has 14 amino acids. In germline, CDR1 is SGHDN, CDR2 FVKESK. V was clipped by 5 bases and J by 2 bases, with 11 bases between them. Written as DNA, the CDR3 is TGTGCCAGCAGCTTGAGCCCGGCCACAGATACGCAGTATTTT. Translating gives CASSLSPATDTQYF.

Only a few counts were recorded for this clone. The gene calls are TRBV5-4 and TRBJ1-1, with D possibly matching TRBD1 (5 bases). Germline values: CDR1 SGHNT, CDR2 YYREEE (reference sequence). The V gene lost 7 bases and the J gene lost 6 bases, with 13 bases spanning the gap. The CDR3 spans 12 residues. The CDR3 DNA reads TGTGCCAGCCAGAGGGACTCCGCTGAAGCTTTCTTT. Amino acid sequence: CASQRDSAEAFF.

The rearrangement joins TRBV7-6 to TRBJ2-3; D is undetermined. The germline CDR1 and CDR2 sequences are SGHVS and FNYEAQ. The V end lost 5 bases, the J end lost 5 bases, and 11 bases lay between the germline ends. The CDR3 sequence is 13 residues long. Here the CDR3 DNA reads TGTGCCAGCAGCCCTTACTTCGAAGATACGCAGTATTTT. Its translation: CASSPYFEDTQYF.

The V and J genes are TRBV7-8 and TRBJ2-3, with 7 bases matching TRBD2. This CDR3 spans 14 amino acids. The germline V gene has CDR1 SGHVS and CDR2 FQNEAQ. The V gene end was trimmed by 5 bases and the J gene end by 3 bases; junction bases not matched to a gene: 5. DNA for the CDR3: TGTGCCAGCAGCACACTAGCGCATACAGATACGCAGTATTTT. Protein sequence: CASSTLAHTDTQYF.

This clone was detected only once. The CDR3 here is CASSLVGRPSGRDGYTF. The DNA for the CDR3 is TGTGCCAGCAGCTTAGTCGGGAGGCCTTCGGGAAGGGATGGCTACACCTTC. This sequence joins TRBV11-1 and TRBJ1-2; the D is unclear. With 1 base removed from V and 6 bases from J, the gap between germline ends came to 21 bases. Germline CDR1 reads SGHAT; CDR2 reads FQDESV (reference sequence). The CDR3 spans 17 residues.

The CDR3 spells CASSLIRSFSYNEQFF. CDR3 DNA sequence: TGTGCCAGCAGCTTAATCAGGTCCTTCTCCTACAATGAGCAGTTCTTC. The chain employs TRBV11-3 and TRBJ2-1; D not resolved. The CDR3 has 16 residues. V gave up 2 bases and J gave up 0 bases, with 11 bases separating them. The V gene's germline CDR1 is SGHNT and CDR2 YENEEA.

The chain uses TRBV29-1 and TRBJ1-2; D possibly corresponds to TRBD1 (5 bases). Trimming stripped 6 bases from V and 2 bases from J, with 22 bases between. The CDR3 consists of 16 residues. Per germline, CDR1 SQVTM and CDR2 ANQGSEA. CDR3 sequence (DNA): TGCAGCGTCGGCCGGGACGGAAGTTCCCACAACTATGGCTACACCTTC. Translating gives CSVGRDGSSHNYGYTF. The complete variable domain, with remaining parts taken from reference TRBV29-1 and TRBJ1-2, reads SAVISQKPSRDICQRGTSLTIQCQVDSQVTMMFWYRQQPGQSLTLIATANQGSEATYESGFVIDKFPISRPNLTFSTLTVSNMSPEDSSIYLCSVGRDGSSHNYGYTFGSGTRLTVV.

This clone has a handful of counts. The rearrangement links TRBV5-4 to TRBJ2-1, with 13 bases that match TRBD2. The CDR3 length is 15 residues. J gave up 5 bases and V 5 bases, and 4 bases lay outside the gene matches. Germline V lookup: CDR1 SGHNT, CDR2 YYREEE (reference sequence). CDR3 amino acids: CASRRLAGGHNEQFF. Written as DNA, the CDR3 is TGTGCCAGCAGGCGACTAGCGGGGGGTCACAATGAGCAGTTCTTC.

This clone was observed at least ten times. The gene calls are TRBV7-9 and TRBJ2-7, with 7 bases matching TRBD2. Germline lookup yields CDR1 SEHNR and CDR2 FQNEAQ (reference sequence). The J segment lost 3 bases and the V segment lost 5 bases, leaving 13 bases of the junction unmatched. The CDR3 runs to 16 residues. CDR3 nucleotide sequence: TGTGCCAGCAGCCCTCCTCGGCGGGAGAGCCTCTACGAGCAGTACTTC. Protein product: CASSPPRRESLYEQYF.

The J gene is TRBJ2-3, the V gene TRBV12-5; 9 nucleotides line up with TRBD1. V shed 4 bases, J shed 2 bases, and the junction held 7 bases outside the gene matches. The CDR3 loop spans 16 amino acids. CDR1 and CDR2 from the germline V gene are LGHNT and FRNRAP. This chain's CDR3 is CASGSLRDRVTDTQYF. The DNA of the CDR3 is TGTGCTAGTGGTTCACTCCGGGACAGGGTCACAGATACGCAGTATTTT. The full variable domain, completed using reference TRBV12-5 and TRBJ2-3, is DARVTQTPRHKVTEMGQEVTMRCQPILGHNTVFWYRQTMMQGLELLAYFRNRAPLDDSGMPKDRFSAEMPDATLATLKIQPSEPRDSAVYFCASGSLRDRVTDTQYFGPGTRLTVL.

The chain combines TRBV9 with TRBJ2-3; 9 bases line up with TRBD2. The germline gives CDR1 SGDLS, CDR2 YYNGEE. V lost 4 bases and J lost 2; bases outside the gene matches: 11. The CDR3 loop spans 17 amino acids. CDR3 protein: CASSFTLAGEFTDTQYF. The CDR3 DNA reads TGTGCCAGCAGCTTCACTTTAGCGGGGGAGTTCACAGATACGCAGTATTTT. The whole variable domain, filled in from reference TRBV9 and TRBJ2-3, reads DSGVTQTPKHLITATGQRVTLRCSPRSGDLSVYWYQQSLDQGLQFLIQYYNGEERAKGNILERFSAQQFPDLHSELNLSSLELGDSALYFCASSFTLAGEFTDTQYFGPGTRLTVL.

V usage is TRBV15 and J usage is TRBJ1-4; D is undetermined. V was cut by 3 bases and J by 4 bases, with 12 bases left in between. CDR1 is LNHNV and CDR2 is YYDKDF in the germline V gene (reference sequence). The CDR3 runs 15 residues. The chain's CDR3 is CATSREPRFNEKLFF. CDR3 DNA sequence: TGTGCCACCAGCAGGGAACCGAGATTTAATGAAAAACTGTTTTTT.